This T cell receptor beta chain was identified during a study of blood T cells in healthy people across ages. A second about 7 to 11 cycle PCR used barcoded and J-beta primers. In TCRdb, the 5' RACE reads were re-called with MiXCR into one record per CDR3 protein. The sample holds 1.5 million to 1.9 million distinct CDR3 sequences, about 42% seen once. Sequencing was done on a sample of blood. This clonotype was obtained from a young woman in good health.

As DNA, the CDR3 is TGTGCCAGCAGCGTGACCCACTCCTACAATGAGCAGTTCTTC. Its translation is CASSVTHSYNEQFF. This chain joins TRBV9 and TRBJ2-1; D uncertain. The V end was cut by 2 bases, the J end by 0 bases, with 6 bases between. CDR1 and CDR2 (germline): SGDLS, YYNGEE. The CDR3 consists of 14 residues.